The text below deals with one T cell receptor (beta chain). No cognate antigen has been identified for it. Within one base of it there is no much larger clone, and no base qualities were kept. Separate from the roughly 650-subject first cohort, the validation cohort of some 130 subjects was the group to which the donors belonged. Trimming at the junction amounts to 7 bases on V and 6 bases on J, and the germline ends lie 15 bases apart. CDR1 is given as SQVTM and CDR2 as ANQGSEA, both from the germline V gene. Inclusive of the bounding cysteine and phenylalanine, the CDR3 is 12 residues long. Only the CDR3 DNA is retained, 36 bases long and in frame from the first base. The protocol used for the library was the immunoSEQ multiplex PCR assay. For the original study's pipeline: To diagnose cytomegalovirus status from the catalog of TCR beta chain sequences, a statistical classification framework was built. In its TCRdb copy, this immuneACCESS table keeps in-frame sequences only and misses some clones. Where compared with another copy, unresolved V genes explain less than half of these, and the others have no known cause. V, J and clone size derive from that table, while D and trimming were established from the DNA sequence. The sample contains under 350,000 clones, 86% of them found a single time. More than 0.8% of the sample rests with the top ten.

The data stem from a study of cytomegalovirus exposure and HLA in healthy donors (dated by TCRdb to the late 2010s). Study-wide context: The 700 or so repertoires of the first cohort and the 95 to 150 validation repertoires were produced on the same platform, according to a later analysis. The study aimed to test whether cataloging public T cell receptors could reveal signatures of past pathogen exposure. Along with the approximately 700-subject first cohort, a separate validation cohort of around 110 different subjects was used. To predict cytomegalovirus infection status, the study brought together high-throughput TCR immunosequencing, statistical association of individual TCRs with disease status, and machine learning. The paper as a whole reports these results and caveats: In vitro tests confirmed that a few of the cytomegalovirus-associated TCR beta chains recognize cytomegalovirus antigens. Cytomegalovirus status was reported to be diagnosed by the classifier with high specificity and sensitivity in both the original and validation cohorts. A later analysis lacked HLA typing for the validation cohort, so it scored co-occurrence in that cohort across all 120 repertoires. The study listed 170 or so TCR beta chains as associated with cytomegalovirus. Most TCR sequences were observed very rarely across donors, whereas some public TCRs were present in many individuals. Subsequent analysis determined that TCRs grouped into clusters in the first cohort also showed a tendency toward co-occurrence across the roughly 120 validation repertoires, and 85% to 95% of cluster scores exceeded 0. The authors suggested that the approach could potentially be generalized to other disease states and immunological phenotypes.

Recombination linked TRBV29-1 to TRBJ1-1; the D gene is perhaps TRBD1, from 6 matching bases. This TCR was recovered from a woman aged 18 to 35 in good health and CMV-seronegative. The sequenced sample consisted of PBMCs. The CDR3 protein: CSAVAGQPEAFF. The DNA sequence reads TGCAGCGCCGTGGCTGGACAGCCTGAAGCTTTCTTT.